These T cell receptor beta chains were read from a single sample in a study of cytomegalovirus exposure and HLA in healthy donors. Some clones are missing from TCRdb's copy, which holds only in-frame ones; the method was immunoSEQ multiplex PCR. Among fewer than 250,000 clones listed, around 87% were seen once. The sequencing input was PBMCs. All receptors derive from a man aged 25-45 years in good health and CMV-seronegative. Both conserved end residues are part of each CDR3. The D gene is left open where the match is weak. Clone size is not always given. Where it is, it says once, few, many or a class for expanded clones.

abundance	j_gene	v_gene	d_gene	CDR3nt	CDR3aa
NA	TRBJ1-2	TRBV6-1	NA	TGTGCCAGCAGTGAATTGGGGGGACCTAACTATGGCTACACCTTC	CASSELGGPNYGYTF
NA	TRBJ2-2	TRBV6-5	NA	TGTGCCAGCAGCCGCCCCAGGGCAGGCACCGGGGAGCTGTTTTTT	CASSRPRAGTGELFF
few	TRBJ2-5	TRBV9	NA	TGTGCCAGCAGCGAGACCGGGGGCCAAGAGACCCAGTACTTC	CASSETGGQETQYF
NA	TRBJ2-3	TRBV14	NA	TGTGCCAGCAGCCGAAGAGGGACTCCAGGCACAGATACGCAGTATTTT	CASSRRGTPGTDTQYF
NA	TRBJ1-5	TRBV27	TRBD1	TGTGCCAGCAGTGCTGGACAGGGGGGCAATCAGCCCCAGCATTTT	CASSAGQGGNQPQHF
NA	TRBJ2-6	TRBV4-1	TRBD2	TGCGCCAGCAGCCAACGCGGAAGTATTCGCGGGGGGCCCTCTGGGGCCAACGTCCTGACTTTC	CASSQRGSIRGGPSGANVLTF
NA	TRBJ2-1	TRBV21-1	NA	TGTGCCAGCAGCAAAGCGCACGGCGGGGGGTCCTACAATGAGCAGTTCTTC	CASSKAHGGGSYNEQFF
NA	TRBJ2-1	TRBV4-3	TRBD1	TGCGCCAGCAGCTCACAGGGGGCCGATGAGCAGTTCTTC	CASSSQGADEQFF
NA	TRBJ1-3	TRBV7-9	NA	TGTGCCAGCAGCTACCAGTTAGGGGACTCTGGAAACACCATATATTTT	CASSYQLGDSGNTIYF
few	TRBJ2-7	TRBV10-3	NA	TGTGCCATCAGCATGGACCGGGACTCATACGAGCAGTACTTC	CAISMDRDSYEQYF
NA	TRBJ1-2	TRBV6-5	NA	TGTGCCAGCAGGCGGGGGCGAAATGGCTACACCTTC	CASRRGRNGYTF
NA	TRBJ1-6	TRBV19	NA	TGTGCCAGTAGTGTGTACGGCGCCGAGGAGTCACCCCTCCACTTT	CASSVYGAEESPLHF
NA	TRBJ2-3	TRBV7-6	TRBD1	TGTGCCAGCAGCCCCGGACAGGGCACAGATACGCAGTATTTT	CASSPGQGTDTQYF
NA	TRBJ2-3	TRBV7-9	TRBD2	TGTGCCAGCAGCCCGGGGGGAGCAGATACGCAGTATTTT	CASSPGGADTQYF
NA	TRBJ2-3	TRBV29-1	TRBD1	TGCAGCGTTCCGGGACAGGGCACAGATACGCAGTATTTT	CSVPGQGTDTQYF
NA	TRBJ2-2	TRBV4-1	NA	TGCGCCAGCAGTGCCTCTAGCCTTGGCTATCTGAACACCGGGGAGCTGTTTTTT	CASSASSLGYLNTGELFF
once	TRBJ2-1	TRBV6-5	NA	TGTGCCAGCAGTTTACTCCGGGACACATACAATGAGCAGTTCTTC	CASSLLRDTYNEQFF
few	TRBJ1-2	TRBV28	TRBD1	TGTGCCAGCTTAGGGGGACAGGGGCCTAGCCCACATGGCTACACCTTC	CASLGGQGPSPHGYTF
NA	TRBJ2-3	TRBV7-9	NA	TGTGCCAGCGCGAGTAGCACAGATACGCAGTATTTT	CASASSTDTQYF
NA	TRBJ2-7	TRBV5-1	TRBD1	TGCGCCAGCAGCTTACAGGGGGCAGGCAGCGAGCAGTACTTC	CASSLQGAGSEQYF
NA	TRBJ1-1	TRBV18	NA	TGTGCCAGCTCACCACCGAAGGGGGTGAACACTGAAGCTTTCTTT	CASSPPKGVNTEAFF
NA	TRBJ2-1	TRBV11-2	TRBD1	TGTGCCAGCAGCCCCAGGACAGGGATCAATGAGCAGTTCTTC	CASSPRTGINEQFF
NA	TRBJ1-5	TRBV5-8	NA	TGTGCCAGCAGCTCTTTTAATCAGCCCCAGCATTTT	CASSSFNQPQHF
NA	TRBJ2-5	TRBV7-2	NA	TGTGCCAGCAGCTTTCGGGGGTCGGAGACCCAGTACTTC	CASSFRGSETQYF
NA	TRBJ1-3	TRBV5-1	NA	TGCGCCAGCAGCTCCTCCGGGACATTATATTTT	CASSSSGTLYF
NA	TRBJ2-7	TRBV14	TRBD1	TGTGCCAGCAGCCAAGGGACAGGCCCACCCTACGAGCAGTACTTC	CASSQGTGPPYEQYF
NA	TRBJ2-3	TRBV7-6	TRBD2	TGTGCCAGCAGCTTAGATAAGCGGGATTTCACAGATACGCAGTATTTT	CASSLDKRDFTDTQYF
NA	TRBJ2-3	TRBV30	TRBD1	TGTGCCTGGAGTGACCGGGACAGAGTCACAGATACGCAGTATTTT	CAWSDRDRVTDTQYF